The clone carrying this T cell receptor (beta chain) was found many times. As for time point: blood at routine non-recurrence follow-up after resection. The sample originates from a study of spatial heterogeneity in lung cancer. The J segment lost 2 bases and the V segment lost 1 base, leaving 5 bases of the junction unmatched. The CDR3 is made up of 15 amino acids. Per the germline V gene, CDR1 is LGHDT and CDR2 is YNNKEL (reference sequence). Using its own MiXCR run on the 5' RACE reads, TCRdb lists one record per CDR3 protein. The sample lists about 20,000 distinct CDR3 sequences, approximately 9.1% occurring once.

The sequencing here drew on PBMCs, taken at follow-up. The rearrangement links TRBV3-1 to TRBJ2-7; 7 nucleotides match TRBD1. This clonotype was sampled from a female donor with early-stage non-small cell lung cancer. The CDR3 protein is CASSQGVGTAYEQYF. For the CDR3, the DNA is TGTGCCAGCAGCCAAGGGGTTGGGACAGCCTACGAGCAGTACTTC.